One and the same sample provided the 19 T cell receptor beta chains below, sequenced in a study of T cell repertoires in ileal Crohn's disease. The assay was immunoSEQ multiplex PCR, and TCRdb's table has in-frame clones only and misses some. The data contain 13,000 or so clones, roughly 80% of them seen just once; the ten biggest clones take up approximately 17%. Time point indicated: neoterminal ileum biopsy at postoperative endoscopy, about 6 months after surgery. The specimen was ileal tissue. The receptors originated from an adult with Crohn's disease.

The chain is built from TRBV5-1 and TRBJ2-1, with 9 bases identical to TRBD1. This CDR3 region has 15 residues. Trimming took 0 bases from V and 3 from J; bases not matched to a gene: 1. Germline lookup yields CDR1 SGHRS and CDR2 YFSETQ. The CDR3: CASSLAGQGYNEQFF. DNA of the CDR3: TGCGCCAGCAGCTTGGCGGGACAGGGCTACAATGAGCAGTTCTTC.

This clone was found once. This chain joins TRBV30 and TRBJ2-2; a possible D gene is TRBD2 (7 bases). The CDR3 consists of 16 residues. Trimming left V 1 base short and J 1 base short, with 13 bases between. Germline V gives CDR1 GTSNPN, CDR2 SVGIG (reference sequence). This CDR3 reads CAWSGGGAWNTGELFF. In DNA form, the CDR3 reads TGTGCCTGGAGTGGTGGGGGGGCTTGGAACACCGGGGAGCTGTTTTTT.

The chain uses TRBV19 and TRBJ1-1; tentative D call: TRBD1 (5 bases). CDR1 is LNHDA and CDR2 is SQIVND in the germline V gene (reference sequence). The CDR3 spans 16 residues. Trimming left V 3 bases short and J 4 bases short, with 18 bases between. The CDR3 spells CASSIRRQTSATEAFF. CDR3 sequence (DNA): TGTGCCAGTAGTATTAGGAGACAGACCTCCGCCACTGAAGCTTTCTTT.

The CDR3 nucleotides read TGTGCCAGCAGTGAAGCGCTCAGACTAGCCTCCTACGAGCAGTACTTC. This encodes CASSEALRLASYEQYF. The rearrangement uses TRBV2 and TRBJ2-7; the match to TRBD2 covers 7 bases. After removal of 0 bases from V and 0 bases from J, the junction contained 5 bases not matched to a gene. Looked up from germline, CDR1 is SNHLY and CDR2 is FYNNEI. The CDR3 covers 16 residues.

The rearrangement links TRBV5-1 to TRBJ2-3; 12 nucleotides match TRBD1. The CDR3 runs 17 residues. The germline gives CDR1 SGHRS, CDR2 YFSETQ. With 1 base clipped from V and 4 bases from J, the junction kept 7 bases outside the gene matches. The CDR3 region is CASSLRPGTGGADTQYF. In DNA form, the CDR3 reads TGCGCCAGCAGCTTGCGACCCGGGACAGGGGGCGCAGATACGCAGTATTTT.

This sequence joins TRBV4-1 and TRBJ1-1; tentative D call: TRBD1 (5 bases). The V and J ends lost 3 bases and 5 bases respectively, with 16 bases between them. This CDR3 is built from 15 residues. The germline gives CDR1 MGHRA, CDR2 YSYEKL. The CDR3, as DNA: TGCGCCAGCAGCCACCTAAGGGCGGAGGGGACTGAAGCTTTCTTT. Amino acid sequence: CASSHLRAEGTEAFF.

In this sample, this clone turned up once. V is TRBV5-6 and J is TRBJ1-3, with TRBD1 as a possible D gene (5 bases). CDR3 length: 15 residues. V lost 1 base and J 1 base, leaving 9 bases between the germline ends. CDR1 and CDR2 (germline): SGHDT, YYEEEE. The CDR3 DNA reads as TGTGCCAGCAGCTTGCCCGGGGGGTCTGGAAACACCATATATTTT. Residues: CASSLPGGSGNTIYF.

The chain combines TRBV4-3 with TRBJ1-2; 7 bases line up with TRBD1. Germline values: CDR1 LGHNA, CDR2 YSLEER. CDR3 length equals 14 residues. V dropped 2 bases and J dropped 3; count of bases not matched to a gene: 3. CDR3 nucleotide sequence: TGCGCCAGCAGCCAACGGGACAGCTACTATGGCTACACCTTC. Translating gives CASSQRDSYYGYTF.

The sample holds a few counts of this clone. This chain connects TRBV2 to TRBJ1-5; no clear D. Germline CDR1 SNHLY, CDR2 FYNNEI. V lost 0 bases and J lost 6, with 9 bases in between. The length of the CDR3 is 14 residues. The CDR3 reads CASSEATRAQPQHF. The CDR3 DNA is TGTGCCAGCAGTGAAGCAACGAGGGCTCAGCCCCAGCATTTT.

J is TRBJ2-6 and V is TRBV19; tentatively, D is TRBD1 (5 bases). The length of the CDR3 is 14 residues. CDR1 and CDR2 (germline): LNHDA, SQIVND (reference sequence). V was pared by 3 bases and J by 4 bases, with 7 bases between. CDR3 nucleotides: TGTGCCAGTAGTATCCAGGGCGGGGCCAACGTCCTGACTTTC. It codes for CASSIQGGANVLTF.

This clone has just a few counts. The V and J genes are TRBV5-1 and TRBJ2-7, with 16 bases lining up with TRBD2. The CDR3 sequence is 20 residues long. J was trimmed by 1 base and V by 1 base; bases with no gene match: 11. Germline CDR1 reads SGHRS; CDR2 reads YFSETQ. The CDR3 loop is CASSLTPGLAGGGYSYEQYF. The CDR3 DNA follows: TGCGCCAGCAGCTTGACACCGGGACTAGCGGGAGGGGGGTATTCCTACGAGCAGTACTTC. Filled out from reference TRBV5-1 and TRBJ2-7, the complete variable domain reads KAGVTQTPRYLIKTRGQQVTLSCSPISGHRSVSWYQQTPGQGLQFLFEYFSETQRNKGNFPGRFSGRQFSNSRSEMNVSTLELGDSALYLCASSLTPGLAGGGYSYEQYFGPGTRLTVT.

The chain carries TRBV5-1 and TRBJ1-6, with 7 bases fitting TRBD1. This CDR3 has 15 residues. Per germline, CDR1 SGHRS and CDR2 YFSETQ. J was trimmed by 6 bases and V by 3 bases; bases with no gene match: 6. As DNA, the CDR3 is TGCGCCAGCAGCTCCGGAGGGGGCTTTAATTCACCCCTCCACTTT. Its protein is CASSSGGGFNSPLHF.

Written as DNA, the CDR3 is TGTGCCAGCAGTTATCAGGGGTTTGAAGCTTTCTTT. Its translation: CASSYQGFEAFF. This chain links TRBV28 with TRBJ1-1; D is perhaps TRBD1 (6 bases). V shed 4 bases and J shed 7 bases, with 10 bases lying between them. Germline V CDR1 and CDR2: MDHEN, SYDVKM. The length of the CDR3 is 12 residues.

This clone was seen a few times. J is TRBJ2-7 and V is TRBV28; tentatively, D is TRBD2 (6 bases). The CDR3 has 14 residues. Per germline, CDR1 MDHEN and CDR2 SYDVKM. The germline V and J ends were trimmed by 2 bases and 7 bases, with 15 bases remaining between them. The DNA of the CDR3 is TGTGCCAGCAGTTTAGCTAGGAGAGGAGGGGAGCAGTACTTC. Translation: CASSLARRGGEQYF.

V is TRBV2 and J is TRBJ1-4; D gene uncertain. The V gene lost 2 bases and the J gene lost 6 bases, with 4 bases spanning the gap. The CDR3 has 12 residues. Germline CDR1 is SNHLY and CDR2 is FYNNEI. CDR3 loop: CASSESDEKLFF. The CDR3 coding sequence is TGTGCCAGCAGTGAATCAGATGAAAAACTGTTTTTT.

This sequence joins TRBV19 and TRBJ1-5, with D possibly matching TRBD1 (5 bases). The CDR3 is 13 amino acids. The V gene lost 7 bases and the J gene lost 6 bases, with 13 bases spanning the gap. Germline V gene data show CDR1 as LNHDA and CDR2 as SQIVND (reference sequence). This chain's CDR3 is CASMGGIGQPQHF. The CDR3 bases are TGTGCCAGTATGGGGGGGATAGGTCAGCCCCAGCATTTT.

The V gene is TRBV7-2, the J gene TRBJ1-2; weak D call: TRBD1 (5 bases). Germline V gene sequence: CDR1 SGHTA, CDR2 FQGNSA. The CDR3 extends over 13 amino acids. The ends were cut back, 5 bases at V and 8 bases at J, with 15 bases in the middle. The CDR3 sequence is CASSTIRAGGYTF. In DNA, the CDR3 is TGTGCCAGCAGCACGATCAGGGCGGGGGGCTACACCTTC.

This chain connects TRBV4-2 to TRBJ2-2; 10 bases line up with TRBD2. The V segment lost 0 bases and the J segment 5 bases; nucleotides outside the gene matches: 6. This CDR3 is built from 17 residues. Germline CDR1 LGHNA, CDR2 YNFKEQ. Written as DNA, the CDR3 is TGTGCCAGCAGCCAAGACTGGAGCGGGGGGGTTACCGGGGAGCTGTTTTTT. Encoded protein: CASSQDWSGGVTGELFF.

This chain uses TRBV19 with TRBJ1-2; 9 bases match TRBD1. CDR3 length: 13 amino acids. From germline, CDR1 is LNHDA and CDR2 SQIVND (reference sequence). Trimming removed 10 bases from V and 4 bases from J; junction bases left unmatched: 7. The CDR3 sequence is CATAQTGGYGYTF. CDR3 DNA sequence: TGTGCCACCGCTCAGACAGGGGGCTATGGCTACACCTTC.